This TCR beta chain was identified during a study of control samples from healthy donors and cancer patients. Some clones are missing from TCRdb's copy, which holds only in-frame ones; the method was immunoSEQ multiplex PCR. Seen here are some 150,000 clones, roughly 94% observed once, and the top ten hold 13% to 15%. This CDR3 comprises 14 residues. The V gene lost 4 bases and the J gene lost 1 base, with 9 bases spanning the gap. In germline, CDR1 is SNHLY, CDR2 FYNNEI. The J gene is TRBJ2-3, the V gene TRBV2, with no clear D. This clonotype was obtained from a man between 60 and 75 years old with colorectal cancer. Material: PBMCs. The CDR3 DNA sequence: TGTGCCAGCAGTGTCCGCTTGGGCACAGATACGCAGTATTTT. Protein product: CASSVRLGTDTQYF.